A single sample gave rise to the 21 T cell receptor beta chains below, sequenced in a study of OX40 agonist ivuxolimab in advanced cancers. This table comes from immunoSEQ multiplex PCR, and its TCRdb copy is limited to in-frame clones, with some not included. Among approximately 68,000 clones listed, roughly 86% were seen once. The source material was CD4+ or CD8+ T cells sorted from blood, sampled in a trial of the OX40 agonist ivuxolimab. Receptor source: an adult with an advanced solid tumor such as melanoma, head and neck, liver or kidney cancer.

The rearrangement joins TRBV6-6 to TRBJ1-5; tentative D call: TRBD1 (5 bases). The germline gives CDR1 MNHNY, CDR2 SVGAGI (reference sequence). This CDR3 has 15 residues. The V and J ends lost 6 bases and 8 bases respectively, with 20 bases between them. CDR3 bases: TGTGCCAGCAGCTATTTGAACGGACCGGGGGAGCCCCAGCATTTT. Its translation: CASSYLNGPGEPQHF.

A note on this clone: Other DNA sequences from this sample encode an identical CDR3 as well. This rearrangement joins TRBV28 to TRBJ2-5; TRBD2 matches at 10 bases. Germline V CDR1 and CDR2: MDHEN, SYDVKM. The CDR3 totals 14 residues. V shed 6 bases, J shed 3 bases, and the junction held 4 bases outside the gene matches. Written as DNA, the CDR3 is TGTGCCAGCAGACTAGCGGGAATTGAAGAGACCCAGTACTTC. Translation gives CASRLAGIEETQYF.

The chain recombines TRBV5-6 with TRBJ2-7; D possibly corresponds to TRBD2 (6 bases). V was pared by 0 bases and J by 2 bases, with 6 bases between. The length of the CDR3 is 13 residues. Germline V CDR1 and CDR2: SGHDT, YYEEEE. CDR3 protein: CASSLGGTYEQYF. The CDR3 bases are TGTGCCAGCAGCTTGGGCGGGACCTACGAGCAGTACTTC.

V is TRBV7-9 and J is TRBJ1-5; 8 bases fit TRBD1. Germline V gene data show CDR1 as SEHNR and CDR2 as FQNEAQ (reference sequence). V trimming: 7 bases; J trimming: 0 bases; junction bases outside the gene matches: 11. There are 17 residues in the CDR3. CDR3 region: CASTPVQGAHSNQPQHF. The CDR3 DNA reads as TGTGCCAGCACCCCTGTGCAGGGGGCTCATAGCAATCAGCCCCAGCATTTT.

This chain links TRBV5-6 with TRBJ2-1; TRBD1 matches at 9 bases. V gave up 4 bases and J gave up 3 bases; unmatched junction bases: 5. Per the germline V gene, CDR1 is SGHDT and CDR2 is YYEEEE. This CDR3 spans 15 amino acids. The CDR3 DNA sequence: TGTGCCAGCAGCCGCCGACAGGGGGGCTACAATGAGCAGTTCTTC. It codes for CASSRRQGGYNEQFF.

The chain combines TRBV27 with TRBJ2-7, with 7 bases fitting TRBD2. In germline, CDR1 is MNHEY, CDR2 SMNVEV (reference sequence). V dropped 2 bases and J dropped 1; count of bases not matched to a gene: 5. The CDR3 is 15 amino acids. The CDR3 reads CASSLGQGLSYEQYF. CDR3 DNA sequence: TGTGCCAGCAGTTTAGGGCAGGGACTATCCTACGAGCAGTACTTC.

Only one count was recorded for this clone. CDR3 amino acids: CASSLRSGKGTGELFF. The CDR3 DNA follows: TGTGCCAGCAGCCTCAGGTCGGGGAAGGGGACCGGGGAGCTGTTTTTT. The chain joins TRBV7-2 to TRBJ2-2; D is tentatively TRBD1 or TRBD2 (5 bases each). The CDR3 is 16 residues long. The V gene's germline CDR1 is SGHTA and CDR2 FQGNSA. V dropped 5 bases and J dropped 5 bases, with 18 bases sitting between them.

This sequence joins TRBV6-1 and TRBJ1-5; 8 bases align to TRBD1. CDR1 is MNHNS and CDR2 is SASEGT in the germline V gene. V gave up 5 bases and J gave up 6 bases; unmatched junction bases: 9. The CDR3 spans 15 residues. The chain's CDR3 is CASSPKTGGSQPQHF. CDR3 in DNA: TGTGCCAGCAGTCCCAAAACAGGGGGGAGTCAGCCCCAGCATTTT.

The rearrangement uses TRBV5-1 and TRBJ2-1; 13 bases are a match to TRBD2. With V trimmed by 4 bases and J by 7 bases, 5 bases remained unmatched. Germline V lookup: CDR1 SGHRS, CDR2 YFSETQ. The CDR3 contains 15 residues. The CDR3 sequence: CASSPGTSGINEQFF. CDR3 nucleotide sequence: TGCGCCAGCAGCCCCGGGACTAGCGGGATTAATGAGCAGTTCTTC. Variable domain in full (rest from reference TRBV5-1 and TRBJ2-1): KAGVTQTPRYLIKTRGQQVTLSCSPISGHRSVSWYQQTPGQGLQFLFEYFSETQRNKGNFPGRFSGRQFSNSRSEMNVSTLELGDSALYLCASSPGTSGINEQFFGPGTRLTVL.

The rearrangement uses TRBV6-1 and TRBJ1-2, with a possible D match to TRBD1 (5 bases). The V end was cut by 10 bases, the J end by 6 bases, with 24 bases between. CDR3 size: 15 residues. CDR1 MNHNS and CDR2 SASEGT come from the germline V gene. CDR3 DNA sequence: TGTGCCACCGCGGGGCCCTATCAAGTTAGAGATGGCTACACCTTC. The encoded protein is CATAGPYQVRDGYTF.

The V and J genes are TRBV5-1 and TRBJ2-1; D is possibly TRBD2 (6 bases). Germline CDR1 reads SGHRS; CDR2 reads YFSETQ. The CDR3 totals 14 residues. Trimming removed 4 bases from V and 5 bases from J, with 13 bases in between. The CDR3 loop reads CASSPGLIDNEQFF. The CDR3 DNA reads TGCGCCAGCAGCCCGGGACTTATAGACAATGAGCAGTTCTTC.

This chain connects TRBV28 to TRBJ1-1, with D unclear. The germline CDR1 and CDR2 sequences are MDHEN and SYDVKM. Deletions cut 0 bases from V and 1 base from J, with 3 bases between. The CDR3 extends over 13 amino acids. CDR3 region: CASSLWGNTEAFF. DNA of the CDR3: TGTGCCAGCAGTTTATGGGGGAACACTGAAGCTTTCTTT.

The V and J genes are TRBV9 and TRBJ2-5; D unclear. The CDR3 has 13 residues. Deletions cut 0 bases from V and 2 bases from J, with 5 bases between. In germline, CDR1 is SGDLS, CDR2 YYNGEE. This chain's CDR3 is CASSVGYQETQYF. The DNA for the CDR3 is TGTGCCAGCAGCGTAGGGTATCAAGAGACCCAGTACTTC.

This sequence joins TRBV5-1 and TRBJ2-7, with D hard to call. Looked up from germline, CDR1 is SGHRS and CDR2 is YFSETQ. The CDR3 is 14 amino acids. V was trimmed by 3 bases and J by 5 bases, leaving 15 bases between them. CDR3 region: CASSSDPSRDEQYF. For the CDR3, the DNA is TGCGCCAGCAGCTCGGATCCATCCCGGGACGAGCAGTACTTC.

V usage is TRBV7-9 and J usage is TRBJ1-4; 7 bases agree with TRBD1. The germline V gene has CDR1 SEHNR and CDR2 FQNEAQ (reference sequence). Trimming at V came to 5 bases and at J to 9 bases, leaving 12 bases not matched to a gene. CDR3 length equals 15 residues. The CDR3 sequence is CASSRDDRAPKKLFF. The DNA of the CDR3 is TGTGCCAGCAGCCGGGACGACAGGGCGCCAAAAAAACTGTTTTTT.

The V call is TRBV10-1, the J call TRBJ1-2; D may be TRBD1 (6 bases). This CDR3 is 15 amino acids long. V lost 6 bases to trimming and J lost 3 bases, with 17 bases between them. The germline V gene has CDR1 WNHNN and CDR2 SYGVQD (reference sequence). For the CDR3, the DNA is TGCGCCAGCAGGGGCCCCAGGGGTTGTGACTATGGCTACACCTTC. This sequence encodes CASRGPRGCDYGYTF.

The genes are TRBV7-9 and TRBJ2-5; 7 bases match TRBD1. With V trimmed by 5 bases and J by 4 bases, 13 bases remained unmatched. Germline loops: CDR1 SEHNR, CDR2 FQNEAQ (reference sequence). The CDR3 is made up of 16 amino acids. CDR3 sequence: CASSRTLGTDSETQYF. For the CDR3, the DNA is TGTGCCAGCAGCCGTACCCTCGGGACAGACTCAGAGACCCAGTACTTC.

The J gene is TRBJ2-6, the V gene TRBV5-1, with D perhaps TRBD1 or TRBD2 (6 bases each). The CDR3 totals 17 residues. Germline V gene data show CDR1 as SGHRS and CDR2 as YFSETQ. V lost 6 bases, J lost 0 bases, and 16 bases lay in between. CDR3 amino acids: CASTYPKGGSGANVLTF. For the CDR3, the DNA is TGCGCCAGCACCTATCCCAAGGGGGGCTCTGGGGCCAACGTCCTGACTTTC.

The chain employs TRBV29-1 and TRBJ2-3; 8 nucleotides line up with TRBD2. The CDR3 is made up of 15 amino acids. Germline V gene sequence: CDR1 SQVTM, CDR2 ANQGSEA. Trimming took 6 bases from V and 6 from J; bases not matched to a gene: 14. CDR3 protein: CSVGHRASGSDTQYF. As DNA, the CDR3 is TGCAGCGTGGGTCATAGGGCTAGCGGGTCGGATACGCAGTATTTT.

This sequence joins TRBV7-2 and TRBJ1-2; D gene ambiguous. Germline CDR1 and CDR2: SGHTA and FQGNSA. This CDR3 is built from 12 residues. The V gene lost 7 bases and the J gene lost 7 bases, with 13 bases spanning the gap. The CDR3 DNA follows: TGTGCCAGCACCGAGGGCGCTGCTGGCTACACCTTC. This sequence encodes CASTEGAAGYTF.

The chain combines TRBV19 with TRBJ1-3; no clear D gene. The CDR3 has 16 amino acids. Germline assignment: CDR1 LNHDA and CDR2 SQIVND (reference sequence). V dropped 5 bases and J dropped 0 bases, with 14 bases sitting between them. DNA of the CDR3: TGTGCCAGTAGTGCTCCGGCTGGGAGCTCTGGAAACACCATATATTTT. Translation: CASSAPAGSSGNTIYF.